This T cell receptor (beta chain) comes out of a study of blood T cell repertoires in COVID-19. The length of the CDR3 is 13 residues. Germline V gene data show CDR1 as LNHDA and CDR2 as SQIVND (reference sequence). V gave up 7 bases and J gave up 5 bases; unmatched junction bases: 5. Assay: immunoSEQ multiplex PCR; the TCRdb copy retains only in-frame clones and omits some. The sample carries under 150,000 clones, roughly 80% recorded once. The chain uses TRBV19 and TRBJ1-5; 7 nucleotides align to TRBD1. The sequence was collected from a human donor with acute or convalescent COVID-19. The donor label of this sample is uncertain. Sequences were obtained from peripheral blood. The CDR3 DNA follows: TGTGCCAGTATAGGACAGGCATATCAGCCCCAGCATTTT. Residues: CASIGQAYQPQHF.